A single sample is the source of the 16 T cell receptor beta chains below, sequenced in a study of T cell responses to AZD1222 COVID-19 vaccine. TCRdb's copy holds only in-frame clones and misses some; the assay was immunoSEQ multiplex PCR. Among roughly 150,000 clones listed, roughly 92% were seen once. This material consisted of peripheral blood, taken 28 days after the second AZD1222 dose. These receptors were obtained from an adult who received the AZD1222 COVID-19 vaccine.

The chain employs TRBV12-5 and TRBJ1-1, with a possible D match to TRBD1 (5 bases). The V and J ends lost 0 bases and 4 bases respectively, with 21 bases between them. CDR1 and CDR2 from the germline V gene are LGHNT and FRNRAP. The CDR3 has 18 residues. The CDR3 DNA sequence: TGTGCTAGTGGTTTGGTAGTGGTGGCTAGGGGCGATCGCACTGAAGCTTTCTTT. Its translation is CASGLVVVARGDRTEAFF.

The rearrangement joins TRBV28 to TRBJ1-2; TRBD1 might be the D (5 bases). The CDR3 length is 12 residues. Germline V gives CDR1 MDHEN, CDR2 SYDVKM. The ends were cut back, 6 bases at V and 4 bases at J, with 9 bases in the middle. Written as DNA, the CDR3 is TGTGCCAGCAGACAGGAGACCTATGGCTACACCTTC. It is translated as CASRQETYGYTF.

This clone appeared once. This chain links TRBV6-1 with TRBJ1-2; weak D call: TRBD1 (6 bases). Per the germline V gene, CDR1 is MNHNS and CDR2 is SASEGT. The CDR3 spans 17 residues. The ends were cut back, 2 bases at V and 2 bases at J, with 18 bases in the middle. CDR3 in DNA: TGTGCCAGCAGTGAAAAGATTCGGGGGGGCGCCAACTATGGCTACACCTTC. Its protein product is CASSEKIRGGANYGYTF.

V gene TRBV4-2 combines with J gene TRBJ1-1; no definite D call. V gave up 4 bases and J gave up 0 bases, with 9 bases separating them. This CDR3 region has 14 residues. In germline, CDR1 is LGHNA, CDR2 YNFKEQ. CDR3 sequence (DNA): TGTGCCAGCAGCCCCGGAACAGTGAACACTGAAGCTTTCTTT. Translated: CASSPGTVNTEAFF.

The CDR3, as DNA: TGTGCCAGCAGCCAAGCCTATACGCAGTATTTT. It is translated as CASSQAYTQYF. The chain uses TRBV14 and TRBJ2-3; D is undetermined. The CDR3 loop spans 11 amino acids. Trimming shortened V by 1 base and J by 7 bases, and 3 bases separated the two germline ends. Looked up from germline, CDR1 is SGHDN and CDR2 is FVKESK.

The chain uses TRBV28 and TRBJ1-1; a weak D match, TRBD1 (5 bases). The CDR3 consists of 15 residues. V was shortened by 2 bases and J by 5 bases, with 15 bases between the two germline ends. Germline V gene lookup returns CDR1 MDHEN and CDR2 SYDVKM. The CDR3 bases are TGTGCCAGCAGTTTAGAGGGGACTTCGGTAACTGAAGCTTTCTTT. This encodes CASSLEGTSVTEAFF.

Details on this clone: The same CDR3 is also encoded by other DNA sequences in this sample. V and J are TRBV7-9 and TRBJ1-2; D remains ambiguous. CDR1 and CDR2 from the germline V gene are SEHNR and FQNEAQ (reference sequence). This CDR3 has 13 residues. Between the trimmed V and J ends, which lost 1 base and 5 bases, there was a span of 8 bases. DNA of the CDR3: TGTGCCAGCAGCTTAGACCCGGGTTATGGCTACACCTTC. Protein product: CASSLDPGYGYTF.

The chain combines TRBV6-6 with TRBJ1-4, with D possibly TRBD1 on 5 matching bases. Trimming shortened V by 5 bases and J by 2 bases, and 12 bases separated the two germline ends. Germline CDR1 and CDR2: MNHNY and SVGAGI (reference sequence). The CDR3 runs 15 residues. The CDR3 DNA follows: TGTGCCAGCAGTCAAGAGGGACGTACTAATGAAAAACTGTTTTTT. It is translated as CASSQEGRTNEKLFF.

The chain links TRBV6-5 to TRBJ2-5; D gene uncertain. Trimming took 7 bases from V and 1 from J, leaving 10 bases between them. Germline CDR1 MNHEY, CDR2 SVGAGI. The CDR3 runs to 13 residues. CDR3 protein: CASTTPGQETQYF. As DNA, the CDR3 is TGTGCCAGCACCACCCCGGGCCAAGAGACCCAGTACTTC.

The genes are TRBV15 and TRBJ2-7; TRBD2 is a possible D gene (6 bases). The CDR3 extends over 13 amino acids. V gave up 4 bases and J gave up 2 bases, with 9 bases separating them. The germline V gene encodes CDR1 LNHNV and CDR2 YYDKDF (reference sequence). The CDR3 loop is CATSTSVPYEQYF. The CDR3 bases are TGTGCCACCAGCACTAGCGTCCCCTACGAGCAGTACTTC.

V is TRBV7-9 and J is TRBJ2-5; TRBD1 aligns across 10 bases. J lost 0 bases, V lost 1 base, and 11 bases had no gene match. Germline V lookup: CDR1 SEHNR, CDR2 FQNEAQ (reference sequence). The CDR3 length is 19 residues. The CDR3 DNA reads as TGTGCCAGCAGCTTAGGCGGGACAGGGGACCCCAGGTACCAAGAGACCCAGTACTTC. Encoded protein: CASSLGGTGDPRYQETQYF.

This clone was picked up a small number of times. V usage is TRBV6-2 or TRBV6-3 and J usage is TRBJ2-1, with 9 bases identical to TRBD2. Per the germline V gene, CDR1 is MNHEY and CDR2 is SVGEGT. The CDR3 is made up of 17 amino acids. The trim removed 0 bases at V and 3 bases at J, leaving 6 bases unmatched. The CDR3 sequence is CASSYSILAGIYNEQFF. The CDR3 DNA reads TGTGCCAGCAGTTACTCGATTCTAGCGGGGATCTACAATGAGCAGTTCTTC.

This chain uses TRBV4-2 with TRBJ1-1; the D is unclear. V was trimmed by 1 base and J by 0 bases, leaving 6 bases between them. Germline V lookup: CDR1 LGHNA, CDR2 YNFKEQ. The CDR3 extends over 14 amino acids. CDR3 protein: CASSQGHLNTEAFF. The DNA of the CDR3 is TGTGCCAGCAGCCAAGGGCACCTGAACACTGAAGCTTTCTTT.

The J gene is TRBJ1-6, the V gene TRBV6-2 or TRBV6-3; D gene uncertain. Deletions cut 2 bases from V and 8 bases from J, with 10 bases between. The germline V gene has CDR1 MNHEY and CDR2 SVGEGT. The CDR3 consists of 14 residues. DNA for the CDR3: TGTGCCAGCAGTTACGGTGGCGAGGATTCACCCCTCCACTTT. Encoded protein: CASSYGGEDSPLHF.

To note about this clone: Sequence at one end of the junction differs from germline and may be a read error. This chain joins TRBV7-2 and TRBJ1-4; possibly TRBD1 for D (6 bases). Germline-derived CDR1 and CDR2 are SGHTA and FQGNSA. The CDR3 length is 18 residues. For the CDR3, the DNA is TGTGCCAGCGGCTTAATGGCTGGGACACCCGGGCGGGGTGAAAAACTGTTTTTT. Its protein product is CASGLMAGTPGRGEKLFF.

This clone was seen a single time. This chain joins TRBV7-2 and TRBJ2-3; no definite D call. The CDR3 totals 15 residues. Trimming shortened V by 3 bases and J by 0 bases, and 10 bases separated the two germline ends. CDR1 and CDR2 from the germline V gene are SGHTA and FQGNSA. The CDR3 here is CASSLTRQSTDTQYF. CDR3 DNA: TGTGCCAGCAGCTTGACGAGGCAGAGCACAGATACGCAGTATTTT. The full variable domain, with the rest looked up from reference TRBV7-2 and TRBJ2-3, is GAGVSQSPSNKVTEKGKDVELRCDPISGHTALYWYRQSLGQGLEFLIYFQGNSAPDKSGLPSDRFSAERTGGSVSTLTIQRTQQEDSAVYLCASSLTRQSTDTQYFGPGTRLTVL.